Below, 26 T cell receptor beta chains from the same sample are listed, as sequenced in a study of shared T cell receptors in the human thymus (dated by TCRdb to the early 2020s). Libraries were made using the immunoSEQ multiplex PCR assay. Entries here come from immuneACCESS through TCRdb and include only in-frame sequences with V and J called. Some clones fail to appear in such tables; in the studies checked, an unresolved V gene covers under half of the shortfall, and the cause of the remainder is unknown. For this sample the table gives hundreds of thousands of clones, of which about 80% were detected only once. The biggest ten clones account for about 0.013% of the sample. These data also formed part of another study, on human thymus T cells.

Material: thymocytes. The receptors were sampled from a boy under two years old with a congenital heart defect. Donor details come from another sample of the same person, matched by shared clones.

This sequence joins TRBV25-1 and TRBJ2-2; perhaps TRBD2 as D (6 bases). Germline CDR1 and CDR2: MGHDK and SYGVNS. CDR3 size: 15 residues. V was cut by 3 bases and J by 7 bases, with 15 bases left in between. The CDR3 nucleotides are TGTGCCAGCAGTGACGGGGAGAGGAGGGGCGGGGAGCTGTTTTTT. Encoded protein: CASSDGERRGGELFF.

The sample holds one count of this clone. The chain employs TRBV18 and TRBJ2-1; 8 bases are shared with TRBD2. With 2 bases clipped from V and 15 bases from J, the junction kept 6 bases outside the gene matches. This CDR3 has 12 amino acids. Germline V gene lookup returns CDR1 KGHSH and CDR2 LQKENI. The CDR3 nucleotides read TGTGCCAGCTCACCAACAGCGGGAGTTCCGTTCTTC. It encodes CASSPTAGVPFF.

The genes are TRBV9 and TRBJ1-3; 9 bases are shared with TRBD1. Per germline, CDR1 SGDLS and CDR2 YYNGEE. J gave up 4 bases and V 3 bases, and 8 bases lay outside the gene matches. The CDR3 is made up of 16 amino acids. The CDR3 sequence is CASSAPGQGPGNTIYF. CDR3 nucleotides: TGTGCCAGCAGCGCCCCGGGACAGGGCCCAGGAAACACCATATATTTT.

V and J are TRBV2 and TRBJ2-1; TRBD1 matches 7 bases. The CDR3 has 19 amino acids. The germline V gene encodes CDR1 SNHLY and CDR2 FYNNEI. V was clipped by 4 bases and J by 9 bases; unmatched bases: 24. The CDR3 sequence: CASSGIKETGRPYGSEQFF. The CDR3 bases are TGTGCCAGCAGTGGAATAAAAGAGACAGGGCGGCCGTACGGTAGTGAGCAGTTCTTC.

The chain employs TRBV2 and TRBJ2-2; the D gene is possibly TRBD2 (7 bases). V lost 6 bases, J lost 6 bases, and 26 bases lay in between. The germline CDR1 and CDR2 sequences are SNHLY and FYNNEI. The CDR3 loop spans 18 amino acids. The CDR3 bases are TGTGCCAGCAGCTCCTCAGTCCGGACAGTGCGGGGGTCCGGGGAGCTGTTTTTT. This codes for CASSSSVRTVRGSGELFF.

This rearrangement joins TRBV25-1 to TRBJ2-1; 7 nucleotides match TRBD2. CDR1 MGHDK and CDR2 SYGVNS come from the germline V gene. Trimming at V came to 5 bases and at J to 7 bases, leaving 11 bases not matched to a gene. The CDR3 runs to 15 residues. For the CDR3, the DNA is TGTGCCAGCAGTTACCCGGGAGGAGGGAATAATGAGCAGTTCTTC. Amino acids: CASSYPGGGNNEQFF.

V gene TRBV7-2 combines with J gene TRBJ2-2; the D gene is possibly TRBD2 (5 bases). Per the germline V gene, CDR1 is SGHTA and CDR2 is FQGNSA. The CDR3 has 16 amino acids. V was cut by 2 bases and J by 7 bases, with 17 bases left in between. CDR3 loop: CASSLYRHGKGGELFF. The DNA for the CDR3 is TGTGCCAGCAGCTTATACCGTCACGGGAAGGGCGGGGAGCTGTTTTTT. The whole variable domain, filled in from reference TRBV7-2 and TRBJ2-2, reads GAGVSQSPSNKVTEKGKDVELRCDPISGHTALYWYRQSLGQGLEFLIYFQGNSAPDKSGLPSDRFSAERTGGSVSTLTIQRTQQEDSAVYLCASSLYRHGKGGELFFGEGSRLTVL.

In its sample, this clone was seen once. This chain links TRBV29-1 with TRBJ2-3, with TRBD2 matching over 9 bases. From germline, CDR1 is SQVTM and CDR2 ANQGSEA. The V gene end was trimmed by 2 bases and the J gene end by 2 bases; junction bases not matched to a gene: 11. The CDR3 has 17 residues. The CDR3 coding sequence is TGCAGCGTTGAATTTTTGCCTAGCGGGACGTACACAGATACGCAGTATTTT. This gives the protein CSVEFLPSGTYTDTQYF.

This clone was seen only a few times. This chain uses TRBV6-4 with TRBJ2-1; D perhaps matches TRBD2 (6 bases). Germline CDR1 MRHNA, CDR2 SNTAGT. CDR3 length: 14 residues. Trimming stripped 0 bases from V and 7 bases from J, with 10 bases between. CDR3 residues: CASSDSAGHNEQFF. Here the CDR3 DNA reads TGTGCCAGCAGTGACTCAGCGGGCCATAATGAGCAGTTCTTC.

V usage is TRBV14 and J usage is TRBJ2-1; 12 positions match TRBD2. With V trimmed by 0 bases and J by 8 bases, 5 bases remained unmatched. Germline loops: CDR1 SGHDN, CDR2 FVKESK. The CDR3 extends over 16 amino acids. CDR3 region: CASSQERLAGVDEQFF. The CDR3 bases are TGTGCCAGCAGCCAAGAAAGACTAGCGGGAGTGGATGAGCAGTTCTTC.

The rearrangement links TRBV27 to TRBJ1-2, with 7 bases fitting TRBD1. The length of the CDR3 is 14 residues. Trimming at V came to 7 bases and at J to 8 bases, leaving 13 bases not matched to a gene. The germline CDR1 and CDR2 sequences are MNHEY and SMNVEV (reference sequence). DNA for the CDR3: TGTGCCAGCACAGGGGCAGGGGGTTTTTACGGCTACACCTTC. This sequence encodes CASTGAGGFYGYTF.

The V call is TRBV28, the J call TRBJ2-5; D is possibly TRBD2 (5 bases). This CDR3 has 13 amino acids. V lost 5 bases, J lost 3 bases, and 10 bases lay in between. Germline CDR1 is MDHEN and CDR2 is SYDVKM. In DNA form, the CDR3 reads TGTGCCAGCAGTCTGGACGGGAAAGAGACCCAGTACTTC. Translation gives CASSLDGKETQYF.

This clone was seen a few times. The rearrangement links TRBV29-1 to TRBJ1-1; D gene ambiguous. Germline CDR1 and CDR2: SQVTM and ANQGSEA. V shed 7 bases and J shed 0 bases, with 9 bases lying between them. The CDR3 totals 12 residues. The CDR3 reads CSALYMNTEAFF. In DNA form, the CDR3 reads TGCAGCGCATTATACATGAACACTGAAGCTTTCTTT.

This chain joins TRBV29-1 and TRBJ1-2, with TRBD1 identical over 7 bases. Germline-derived CDR1 and CDR2 are SQVTM and ANQGSEA. This CDR3 is built from 12 residues. Losses at the gene ends were 7 bases for V and 3 bases for J; bases not matched to a gene: 5. Written as DNA, the CDR3 is TGCAGCGGACTAACAGGGGACTATGGCTACACCTTC. It is translated as CSGLTGDYGYTF.

This clone showed up just a few times. The rearrangement links TRBV21-1 to TRBJ2-7; the DNA was not used to check the table's D call, TRBD1. TRBV21-1 is shown as a pseudogene. This CDR3 has 17 amino acids. CDR3 sequence: CASSKPSRGQGHYEQYF. The CDR3 bases are TGTGCCAGCAGCAAACCCTCCCGGGGACAGGGTCACTACGAGCAGTACTTC.

The rearrangement joins TRBV6-5 to TRBJ2-3; 7 nucleotides line up with TRBD1. The germline CDR1 and CDR2 sequences are MNHEY and SVGAGI. After removal of 4 bases from V and 4 bases from J, the junction contained 5 bases not matched to a gene. This CDR3 is built from 14 residues. CDR3 DNA sequence: TGTGCCAGCAGTTCTAACAGGGGCGCAGATACGCAGTATTTT. Residues: CASSSNRGADTQYF.

The V call is TRBV27, the J call TRBJ2-7; 11 bases fit TRBD2. The V and J ends lost 0 bases and 3 bases, in that order; junction bases with no gene match: 4. Germline-derived CDR1 and CDR2 are MNHEY and SMNVEV (reference sequence). CDR3 length equals 16 residues. This CDR3 reads CASSLSSTSGNYEQYF. CDR3 DNA: TGTGCCAGCAGTTTATCCTCGACTAGCGGGAACTACGAGCAGTACTTC.

CDR3 loop: CASSQWGGPRPEAFF. The DNA for the CDR3 is TGTGCCAGCAGCCAATGGGGGGGGCCCAGGCCTGAAGCTTTCTTT. The chain uses TRBV16 and TRBJ1-1, with D perhaps TRBD1 (6 bases). With 1 base removed from V and 6 bases from J, the gap between germline ends came to 15 bases. The CDR3 is 15 amino acids. The germline V gene encodes CDR1 KGHSY and CDR2 FQNENV. Together with reference TRBV16 and TRBJ1-1, the CDR3 gives the full variable domain: GEEVAQTPKHLVRGEGQKAKLYCAPIKGHSYVFWYQQVLKNEFKFLISFQNENVFDETGMPKERFSAKCLPNSPCSLEIQATKLEDSAVYFCASSQWGGPRPEAFFGQGTRLTVV.

The chain employs TRBV4-3 and TRBJ2-1; the match to TRBD2 covers 9 bases. V was clipped by 0 bases and J by 6 bases; unmatched bases: 9. CDR3 size: 17 residues. Per germline, CDR1 LGHNA and CDR2 YSLEER. The CDR3 nucleotides read TGCGCCAGCAGCCAAGATCTGCGGGAGGGATATAGCAATGAGCAGTTCTTC. The encoded protein is CASSQDLREGYSNEQFF.

This clone was seen a single time. The chain employs TRBV5-6 and TRBJ2-1; D not certain. CDR3 length equals 15 residues. Germline V gene lookup returns CDR1 SGHDT and CDR2 YYEEEE. Trimming pared 0 bases from V and 8 bases from J, leaving 15 bases between. Here the CDR3 reads CASSLGPLPLHEQFF. Written as DNA, the CDR3 is TGTGCCAGCAGCTTGGGTCCACTGCCCCTTCATGAGCAGTTCTTC.

The DNA for the CDR3 is TGCAGTGCTAGAGTCTGGGGCCTTCAGTTCTTC. Its translation is CSARVWGLQFF. The chain carries TRBV20-1 and TRBJ2-1, with TRBD1 as a possible D gene (5 bases). V lost 1 base to trimming and J lost 13 bases, with 11 bases between them. CDR1 is DFQATT and CDR2 is SNEGSKA in the germline V gene (reference sequence). The CDR3 sequence is 11 residues long.

Note on this clone: Other nucleotide sequences from this sample produce the same CDR3. The genes are TRBV5-1 and TRBJ2-7; 7 positions match TRBD1. V gave up 4 bases and J gave up 2 bases; unmatched junction bases: 6. CDR1 and CDR2 (germline): SGHRS, YFSETQ. The length of the CDR3 is 14 residues. The CDR3 region has the DNA TGCGCCAGCAGCACGCGACAGGGTACCTACGAGCAGTACTTC. Translation gives CASSTRQGTYEQYF.

V and J are TRBV28 and TRBJ2-7; 11 bases align to TRBD2. The junction had 6 bases not matched to a gene; V was cut back by 5 bases and J by 0 bases. CDR3 length: 16 amino acids. Per the germline V gene, CDR1 is MDHEN and CDR2 is SYDVKM. CDR3 region: CASSPGLAESSYEQYF. DNA of the CDR3: TGTGCCAGCAGTCCGGGACTAGCGGAGAGCTCCTACGAGCAGTACTTC.

In nucleotides, the CDR3 is TGTGCCAGCAGTTTATGCGGCGGGACTCACTACGAGCAGTACTTC. It specifies CASSLCGGTHYEQYF. V is TRBV28 and J is TRBJ2-7; TRBD2 is a possible D gene (6 bases). Trimming took off 0 bases at V and 3 bases at J, with 12 bases between the two ends. The CDR3 spans 15 residues. Germline V gene sequence: CDR1 MDHEN, CDR2 SYDVKM.

This clone occurred once. The chain is built from TRBV5-1 and TRBJ2-1, with 11 bases identical to TRBD2. CDR3 length equals 14 residues. The V and J ends lost 7 bases and 7 bases, in that order; junction bases with no gene match: 7. The V gene's germline CDR1 is SGHRS and CDR2 YFSETQ. The CDR3 DNA reads TGCGCCAGCGTTCTAGCGGGAGGCGTTAATGAGCAGTTCTTC. Its translation is CASVLAGGVNEQFF.

V is TRBV5-1 and J is TRBJ2-7; D uncertain. Trimming took off 0 bases at V and 0 bases at J, with 13 bases between the two ends. This CDR3 has 16 amino acids. Germline assignment: CDR1 SGHRS and CDR2 YFSETQ. CDR3 region: CASSLARQSCSYEQYF. In nucleotides, the CDR3 is TGCGCCAGCAGCTTGGCCAGGCAGTCCTGCTCCTACGAGCAGTACTTC.